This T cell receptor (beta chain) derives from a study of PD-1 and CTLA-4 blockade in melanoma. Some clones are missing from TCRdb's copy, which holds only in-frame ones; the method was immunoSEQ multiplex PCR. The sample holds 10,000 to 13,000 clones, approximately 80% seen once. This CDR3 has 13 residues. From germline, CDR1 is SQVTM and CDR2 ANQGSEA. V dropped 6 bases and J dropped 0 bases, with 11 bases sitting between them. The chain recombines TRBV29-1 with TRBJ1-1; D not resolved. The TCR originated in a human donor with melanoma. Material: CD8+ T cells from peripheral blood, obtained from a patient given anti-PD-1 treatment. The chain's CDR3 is CSVTTVMNTEAFF. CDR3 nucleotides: TGCAGCGTAACCACAGTCATGAACACTGAAGCTTTCTTT.